The 10 T cell receptor beta chains below come from one sample, sequenced in a study of CD8 T cells in ankylosing spondylitis. Study-wide findings and caveats: Ankylosing spondylitis blood seemed to carry a telltale TCR beta motif made of under ten highly homologous variants.

TCRdb processed the 5' RACE reads anew with MiXCR; each CDR3 protein has one entry. The repertoire holds about 130,000 distinct CDR3 sequences, 17% seen once, with 30% to 35% in the top ten. No antigen has been identified for these receptors. The sample consisted of blood, either unsorted or a sorted T cell fraction (not recorded which). Every receptor here comes from a male donor with ankylosing spondylitis.

V and J are TRBV12-5 and TRBJ1-1, with TRBD1 matching over 7 bases. Germline V gives CDR1 LGHNT, CDR2 FRNRAP. V trimming: 3 bases; J trimming: 5 bases; junction bases outside the gene matches: 9. This CDR3 spans 15 amino acids. The CDR3 nucleotides are TGTGCTAGTGGTTTAGGAGACAGGGACCGAACTGAAGCTTTCTTT. Amino acids: CASGLGDRDRTEAFF. The entire variable domain, with the rest obtained from reference TRBV12-5 and TRBJ1-1, is as follows: DARVTQTPRHKVTEMGQEVTMRCQPILGHNTVFWYRQTMMQGLELLAYFRNRAPLDDSGMPKDRFSAEMPDATLATLKIQPSEPRDSAVYFCASGLGDRDRTEAFFGQGTRLTVV.

This clonotype was counted at least ten times. The V gene is TRBV7-2, the J gene TRBJ1-1, with a possible D match to TRBD1 (5 bases). Trimming took off 1 base at V and 7 bases at J, with 7 bases between the two ends. Per germline, CDR1 SGHTA and CDR2 FQGNSA. This CDR3 contains 12 residues. The CDR3: CASSLGTLEAFF. CDR3 sequence (DNA): TGTGCCAGCAGCTTAGGGACACTTGAAGCTTTCTTT.

The chain carries TRBV9 and TRBJ2-5; D may be TRBD1 (6 bases). This CDR3 region has 15 residues. Germline V CDR1 and CDR2: SGDLS, YYNGEE. Trimming took 6 bases from V and 5 from J, leaving 20 bases between them. CDR3 in DNA: TGTGCCAGCACCTCCTTGGGGGCGCATCAGGAGACCCAGTACTTC. Encoded protein: CASTSLGAHQETQYF.

This clonotype was seen a few times. The chain couples TRBV25-1 to TRBJ2-2, with no clear D. The V end lost 3 bases, the J end lost 3 bases, and 8 bases lay between the germline ends. Germline assignment: CDR1 MGHDK and CDR2 SYGVNS. This CDR3 is built from 14 residues. Here the CDR3 DNA reads TGTGCCAGCAGTGATGCGCTATACACCGGGGAGCTGTTTTTT. As protein: CASSDALYTGELFF.

The gene calls are TRBV7-8 and TRBJ2-7; D may be TRBD2 (6 bases). The CDR3 extends over 16 amino acids. Germline V gene lookup returns CDR1 SGHVS and CDR2 FQNEAQ. V dropped 0 bases and J dropped 0 bases, with 12 bases sitting between them. The CDR3 sequence is CASSLAQGGGSYEQYF. CDR3 nucleotides: TGTGCCAGCAGCTTAGCTCAGGGAGGAGGCTCCTACGAGCAGTACTTC.

V gene TRBV11-2 combines with J gene TRBJ2-3; D not resolved. The CDR3 totals 10 residues. In germline, CDR1 is SGHAT, CDR2 FQNNGV. The V end lost 9 bases, the J end lost 7 bases, and 8 bases lay between the germline ends. This CDR3 reads CASSPNTQYF. In DNA form, the CDR3 reads TGTGCCAGTTCCCCGAATACGCAGTATTTT.

The chain couples TRBV12-5 to TRBJ1-1; D uncertain. Germline V CDR1 and CDR2: LGHNT, FRNRAP. The CDR3 is made up of 12 amino acids. V lost 3 bases and J 5 bases, leaving 7 bases between the germline ends. DNA for the CDR3: TGTGCTAGTGGTTTTGATTGGACTGAAGCTTTCTTT. Protein sequence: CASGFDWTEAFF.

This clonotype was picked up a small number of times. V is TRBV5-5 and J is TRBJ2-5; TRBD1 matches 9 bases. The V segment lost 3 bases and the J segment 5 bases; nucleotides outside the gene matches: 5. Germline-derived CDR1 and CDR2 are SGHKS and YYEKEE (reference sequence). This CDR3 region has 14 residues. CDR3 sequence (DNA): TGTGCCAGCAGCTACAGGGGGCTGGTTGAGACCCAGTACTTC. This sequence encodes CASSYRGLVETQYF. Combining the CDR3 with reference TRBV5-5 and TRBJ2-5 gives the whole variable domain DAGVTQSPTHLIKTRGQQVTLRCSPISGHKSVSWYQQVLGQGPQFIFQYYEKEERGRGNFPDRFSARQFPNYSSELNVNALLLGDSALYLCASSYRGLVETQYFGPGTRLLVL.

The chain joins TRBV4-3 to TRBJ2-7; no clear D. Germline values: CDR1 LGHNA, CDR2 YSLEER. The CDR3 is 13 amino acids. Trimming pared 1 base from V and 3 bases from J, leaving 7 bases between. CDR3 amino acids: CASSQGVYYEQYF. The CDR3 nucleotides are TGCGCCAGCAGCCAAGGAGTTTACTACGAGCAGTACTTC.

The chain links TRBV6-4 to TRBJ2-7; 11 positions match TRBD1. Germline CDR1 and CDR2: MRHNA and SNTAGT. After removal of 6 bases from V and 2 bases from J, the junction contained 21 bases not matched to a gene. The CDR3 is made up of 20 amino acids. For the CDR3, the DNA is TGTGCCAGCAGGAATCTGGGACAGGGGGTTTCTTCGGGGGGGCCCTACGAGCAGTACTTC. Residues: CASRNLGQGVSSGGPYEQYF.